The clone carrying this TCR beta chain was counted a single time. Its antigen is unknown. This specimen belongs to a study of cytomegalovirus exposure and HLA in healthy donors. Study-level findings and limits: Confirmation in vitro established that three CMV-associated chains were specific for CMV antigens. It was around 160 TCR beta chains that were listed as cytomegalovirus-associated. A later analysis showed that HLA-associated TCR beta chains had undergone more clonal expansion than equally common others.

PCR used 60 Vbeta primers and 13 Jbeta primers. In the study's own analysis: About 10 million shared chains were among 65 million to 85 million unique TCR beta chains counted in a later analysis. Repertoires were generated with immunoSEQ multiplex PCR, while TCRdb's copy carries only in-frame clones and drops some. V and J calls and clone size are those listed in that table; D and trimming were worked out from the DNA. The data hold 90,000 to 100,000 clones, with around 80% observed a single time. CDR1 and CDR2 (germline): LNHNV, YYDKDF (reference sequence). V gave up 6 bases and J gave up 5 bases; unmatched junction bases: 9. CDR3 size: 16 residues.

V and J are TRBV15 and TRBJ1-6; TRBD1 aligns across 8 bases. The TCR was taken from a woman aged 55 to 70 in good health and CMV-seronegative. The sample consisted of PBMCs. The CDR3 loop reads CATRTGQGEHNSPLHF. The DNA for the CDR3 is TGTGCCACCAGAACCGGACAGGGAGAACATAATTCACCCCTCCACTTT. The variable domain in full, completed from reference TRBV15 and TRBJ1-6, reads DAMVIQNPRYQVTQFGKPVTLSCSQTLNHNVMYWYQQKSSQAPKLLFHYYDKDFNNEADTPDNFQSRRPNTSFCFLDIRSPGLGDTAMYLCATRTGQGEHNSPLHFGNGTRLTVT.